These 16 T cell receptor beta chains came from one sample sequenced in a study of radiotherapy plus CTLA-4 blockade in lung cancer. Libraries were prepared by immunoSEQ multiplex PCR; TCRdb keeps only in-frame clonotypes and omits some of them. Seen here are tens of thousands of clones, more than 60% observed once, and the top ten hold roughly 15%. The input for sequencing was peripheral blood, taken from a patient treated with radiotherapy plus ipilimumab. The receptor source for this set is a human donor with non-small cell lung cancer who had a complete response to radiotherapy plus ipilimumab.

This sequence joins TRBV4-1 and TRBJ1-2; D is ambiguous. Germline V gene data show CDR1 as MGHRA and CDR2 as YSYEKL. The ends were cut back, 1 base at V and 4 bases at J, with 13 bases in the middle. The CDR3 is 15 residues long. CDR3 DNA: TGCGCCAGCAGCCAAGCTGGGCAGGATGGCTATGGCTACACCTTC. It encodes CASSQAGQDGYGYTF.

The chain joins TRBV19 to TRBJ2-3, with D possibly being TRBD2 (6 bases). Trimming shortened V by 3 bases and J by 5 bases, and 21 bases separated the two germline ends. The CDR3 has 17 residues. Germline V gives CDR1 LNHDA, CDR2 SQIVND (reference sequence). The CDR3 coding sequence is TGTGCCAGTAGTATGGCTATGGAGGGGCCGATGGGAGATACGCAGTATTTT. It translates to CASSMAMEGPMGDTQYF. The entire variable domain, with the rest obtained from reference TRBV19 and TRBJ2-3, is as follows: DGGITQSPKYLFRKEGQNVTLSCEQNLNHDAMYWYRQDPGQGLRLIYYSQIVNDFQKGDIAEGYSVSREKKESFPLTVTSAQKNPTAFYLCASSMAMEGPMGDTQYFGPGTRLTVL.

The chain has TRBV7-9 and TRBJ2-3; 9 bases fit TRBD2. Trimming at V came to 4 bases and at J to 3 bases, leaving 5 bases not matched to a gene. The CDR3 extends over 15 amino acids. From germline, CDR1 is SEHNR and CDR2 FQNEAQ (reference sequence). CDR3 sequence: CASSSVAGVTDTQYF. The DNA for the CDR3 is TGTGCCAGCAGCTCCGTAGCGGGAGTGACAGATACGCAGTATTTT.

This chain joins TRBV5-4 and TRBJ2-2; D gene unclear. The V end was cut by 0 bases, the J end by 5 bases, with 11 bases between. The CDR3 runs to 15 residues. Germline lookup yields CDR1 SGHNT and CDR2 YYREEE (reference sequence). The CDR3 sequence: CASSLGRPRTGELFF. Written as DNA, the CDR3 is TGTGCCAGCAGCTTGGGGCGGCCGAGGACCGGGGAGCTGTTTTTT. Filled out from reference TRBV5-4 and TRBJ2-2, the complete variable domain reads ETGVTQSPTHLIKTRGQQVTLRCSSQSGHNTVSWYQQALGQGPQFIFQYYREEENGRGNFPPRFSGLQFPNYSSELNVNALELDDSALYLCASSLGRPRTGELFFGEGSRLTVL.

V gene TRBV19 combines with J gene TRBJ2-5; possibly TRBD2 for D (5 bases). V was shortened by 5 bases and J by 2 bases, with 15 bases between the two germline ends. The CDR3 has 15 residues. Germline assignment: CDR1 LNHDA and CDR2 SQIVND (reference sequence). The CDR3 DNA reads TGTGCCAGTAGTGAAACTAGAACGAGGCAAGAGACCCAGTACTTC. Its translation is CASSETRTRQETQYF.

The V and J genes are TRBV4-3 and TRBJ1-2; no reliable D call. V lost 0 bases and J lost 5, with 10 bases in between. The CDR3 loop spans 14 amino acids. Germline loops: CDR1 LGHNA, CDR2 YSLEER. Written as DNA, the CDR3 is TGCGCCAGCAGCCAAGAGATGAGTCCTTATGGCTACACCTTC. Translated: CASSQEMSPYGYTF.

The chain employs TRBV11-3 and TRBJ2-5, with a possible D match to TRBD1 (5 bases). Germline assignment: CDR1 SGHNT and CDR2 YENEEA. V was pared by 2 bases and J by 3 bases, with 10 bases between. The CDR3 consists of 14 residues. The CDR3 nucleotides are TGTGCCAGCAGCTTACAGGCAGGGAAAGAGACCCAGTACTTC. Its translation is CASSLQAGKETQYF.

The chain combines TRBV12-2 with TRBJ2-2; the DNA was not used to check the table's D call, TRBD1. TRBV12-2 is a documented pseudogene. The CDR3 runs to 16 residues. The CDR3 DNA reads TGTGCAAGTCGCTTAGGTACAGGGGGCATTACCGGGGAGCTGTTTTTT. Protein sequence: CASRLGTGGITGELFF.

This clone was counted between two and nine times. The chain joins TRBV19 to TRBJ1-5; no firm D call. This CDR3 has 17 residues. The V end was cut by 3 bases, the J end by 5 bases, with 20 bases between. CDR1 is LNHDA, CDR2 SQIVND, per germline (reference sequence). CDR3 in amino acids: CASSIMGPPVGDQPQHF. In DNA, the CDR3 is TGTGCCAGTAGTATCATGGGCCCTCCAGTGGGAGATCAGCCCCAGCATTTT.

This clone was found a few times. The CDR3, as DNA: TGTGCCAGCAGTGCCGGGACACGGGGATCACCCCTCCACTTT. It specifies CASSAGTRGSPLHF. This chain uses TRBV6-5 with TRBJ1-6; possible D gene TRBD1, 6 bases. The CDR3 totals 14 residues. Germline loops: CDR1 MNHEY, CDR2 SVGAGI. Trimming pared 5 bases from V and 10 bases from J, leaving 15 bases between.

The V gene is TRBV5-6, the J gene TRBJ2-3; D perhaps matches TRBD2 (5 bases). The germline V gene encodes CDR1 SGHDT and CDR2 YYEEEE. Trimming took 6 bases from V and 2 from J, leaving 19 bases between them. CDR3 length equals 16 residues. CDR3 nucleotides: TGTGCCAGCATAAGTCCCGGGCGGGCCAACACAGATACGCAGTATTTT. Protein sequence: CASISPGRANTDTQYF.

This clone is classed as medium-sized (0.01 to 0.1%). J is TRBJ1-2 and V is TRBV5-6, with D possibly being TRBD1 (6 bases). V shed 7 bases and J shed 1 base, with 14 bases lying between them. This CDR3 has 14 residues. CDR1 and CDR2 from the germline V gene are SGHDT and YYEEEE. CDR3 sequence (DNA): TGTGCCAGCGGTGGGACACCCAGTAACTATGGCTACACCTTC. This codes for CASGGTPSNYGYTF.

This rearrangement joins TRBV5-4 to TRBJ2-2, with 8 bases identical to TRBD1. The CDR3 has 14 residues. Trimming took 5 bases from V and 5 from J; bases not matched to a gene: 5. Germline-derived CDR1 and CDR2 are SGHNT and YYREEE (reference sequence). CDR3 in DNA: TGTGCCAGCAGTCCAGGGGGCCGAACCGGGGAGCTGTTTTTT. Translating gives CASSPGGRTGELFF. Combining the CDR3 with reference TRBV5-4 and TRBJ2-2 gives the whole variable domain ETGVTQSPTHLIKTRGQQVTLRCSSQSGHNTVSWYQQALGQGPQFIFQYYREEENGRGNFPPRFSGLQFPNYSSELNVNALELDDSALYLCASSPGGRTGELFFGEGSRLTVL.

The V gene is TRBV7-8, the J gene TRBJ2-3; 10 nucleotides align to TRBD1. Germline V gives CDR1 SGHVS, CDR2 FQNEAQ. The J segment lost 1 base and the V segment lost 5 bases, leaving 9 bases of the junction unmatched. CDR3 length equals 17 residues. The CDR3 protein is CASSRNRQGAGTDTQYF. In nucleotides, the CDR3 is TGTGCCAGCAGCCGTAATCGACAGGGGGCGGGCACAGATACGCAGTATTTT. The whole variable domain, filled in from reference TRBV7-8 and TRBJ2-3, reads GAGVSQSPRYKVAKRGQDVALRCDPISGHVSLFWYQQALGQGPEFLTYFQNEAQLDKSGLPSDRFFAERPEGSVSTLKIQRTQQEDSAVYLCASSRNRQGAGTDTQYFGPGTRLTVL.

Only one count was recorded for this clone. The chain links TRBV7-2 to TRBJ1-2; D unresolved. Trimming pared 1 base from V and 6 bases from J, leaving 12 bases between. This CDR3 has 14 residues. Looked up from germline, CDR1 is SGHTA and CDR2 is FQGNSA. CDR3 in DNA: TGTGCCAGCAGCTTAGACGCGGGAAGGGATGGCTACACCTTC. The encoded protein is CASSLDAGRDGYTF.

This clone was found a few times. The chain carries TRBV10-3 and TRBJ1-1; 10 positions match TRBD1. The germline V gene encodes CDR1 ENHRY and CDR2 SYGVKD. Trimming at V came to 0 bases and at J to 10 bases, leaving 5 bases not matched to a gene. The CDR3 covers 14 residues. CDR3 in DNA: TGTGCCATCAGTGAGTCTGGGACAGGGGTGGTAGCTTTCTTT. Translating it yields CAISESGTGVVAFF.